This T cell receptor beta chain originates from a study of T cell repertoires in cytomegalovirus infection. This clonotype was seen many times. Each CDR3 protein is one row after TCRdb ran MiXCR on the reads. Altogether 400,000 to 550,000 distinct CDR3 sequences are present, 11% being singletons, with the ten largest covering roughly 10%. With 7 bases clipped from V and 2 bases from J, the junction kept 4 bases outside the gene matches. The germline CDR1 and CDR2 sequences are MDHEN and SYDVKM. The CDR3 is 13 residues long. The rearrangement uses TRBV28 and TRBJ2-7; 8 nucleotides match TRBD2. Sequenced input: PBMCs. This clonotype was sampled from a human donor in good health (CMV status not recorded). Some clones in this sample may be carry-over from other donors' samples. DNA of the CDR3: TGTGCCAGCAAACGGGGGGGGCCCTACGAGCAGTACTTC. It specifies CASKRGGPYEQYF.